This TCR beta chain was identified in a study of CD4 T cells in relation to SARS-CoV-2 and coronaviruses. About the research overall: Patient ages ranged from roughly 20 to 72, median 38.

Notes on this clone: Its antigen remains unknown.

This CDR3 comprises 12 residues. Germline-derived CDR1 and CDR2 are DFQATT and SNEGSKA (reference sequence). The V end was cut by 3 bases, the J end by 7 bases, with 13 bases between. Generated by immunoSEQ multiplex PCR, the TCRdb table keeps only in-frame clones and is missing some. Of tens of thousands of clones in the sample, about three quarters were seen once. The study, taken as a whole, reports: Each donor contributed either pre-pandemic or post-infection samples, not both.

Naive and memory CD4+ T cells came from enriched cryopreserved PBMCs. This sequence was found in an adult with COVID-19. The J gene is TRBJ2-7, the V gene TRBV20-1, with no clear D. Sequencing input: memory CD4+ T cells from PBMCs, cultured in vitro. CDR3: CSASKTAREQYF. DNA for the CDR3: TGCAGTGCTAGTAAGACGGCGAGGGAGCAGTACTTC.